The TCR beta chain described here comes from a study of blood T cell repertoires in COVID-19. Trimming took 4 bases from V and 2 from J; bases not matched to a gene: 6. The CDR3 has 15 residues. CDR1 and CDR2 from the germline V gene are SGHDT and YYEEEE. In the authors' workflow: Reference gene primer amplification gave nucleated cell count estimates. Measured with immunoSEQ multiplex PCR; TCRdb has only the in-frame clones, and not every one. V, J and clone size were drawn from that table, and D and trimming were deduced from the DNA. The sample holds under 250,000 clones; about 79% are singletons and the top ten take 13%.

The V and J genes are TRBV5-6 and TRBJ1-2; 9 positions match TRBD1. Sequenced material: peripheral blood. The clonotype originates from a human donor in a cohort sampled during active COVID-19. The chain's CDR3 is CASSRTGGFNYGYTF. CDR3 DNA: TGTGCCAGCAGCCGTACAGGGGGCTTCAACTATGGCTACACCTTC. Using reference TRBV5-6 and TRBJ1-2 for the parts outside the CDR3, the full variable domain is DAGVTQSPTHLIKTRGQQVTLRCSPKSGHDTVSWYQQALGQGPQFIFQYYEEEERQRGNFPDRFSGHQFPNYSSELNVNALLLGDSALYLCASSRTGGFNYGYTFGSGTRLTVV.